One sample yielded the 2 T cell receptor beta chains listed below, sequenced in a study of control samples from healthy donors and cancer patients. The repertoire was sequenced with immunoSEQ multiplex PCR; TCRdb's copy has only in-frame clones and lacks some. Here the sample spans about 100,000 clones, around 88% being singletons. The sample was blood. Receptor source: a young man in good health.

The CDR3 DNA follows: TGTGCCAGCAGCTTGGCGCAGGGTACGGGCTACACCTTC. Amino acids: CASSLAQGTGYTF. This chain connects TRBV5-5 to TRBJ1-2, with D tentatively TRBD1 (5 bases). With 0 bases removed from V and 8 bases from J, the gap between germline ends came to 11 bases. The V gene's germline CDR1 is SGHKS and CDR2 YYEKEE (reference sequence). The CDR3 totals 13 residues.

CDR3 in DNA: TGTGCCTGGAGCTATAGGGGGGGTGGTGAAGCTTTCTTT. This codes for CAWSYRGGGEAFF. The chain links TRBV30 to TRBJ1-1; the D gene is possibly TRBD1 (6 bases). The CDR3 loop spans 13 amino acids. Between the trimmed V and J ends, which lost 3 bases and 7 bases, there was a span of 15 bases. The germline V gene encodes CDR1 GTSNPN and CDR2 SVGIG (reference sequence).